Listed below are T cell receptor beta chains from one sample, sequenced in a study of blood T cell repertoires in COVID-19. Generated by immunoSEQ multiplex PCR, the TCRdb table keeps only in-frame clones and is missing some. The sample holds 90,000 or so clones, 91% seen once. The source material was peripheral blood. The source of these receptors is a human donor with active COVID-19. The donor label of this sample is uncertain. Each CDR3 is given with its conserved first and last residue. The D gene is left open where the match is weak. Clone size is stated in some rows and not others, as once, few, many or a class when expanded.

cdr3_length d_call clone_size j_call v_call cdr3_nt cdr3_aa
16 TRBD2 NA TRBJ2-1 TRBV7-2 TGTGCCAGCAGCTTAGTGAGCGGGGGGGCCGACAATGAGCAGTTCTTC CASSLVSGGADNEQFF
14 TRBD2 NA TRBJ2-7 TRBV27 TGTGCCAGCAATCCGACTAGCGGGGGCTACGAGCAGTACTTC CASNPTSGGYEQYF
12 NA NA TRBJ1-2 TRBV20-1 TGCAGTGCTAGTCTTGGAGCGGATGGCTACACCTTC CSASLGADGYTF
16 NA NA TRBJ1-6 TRBV7-9 TGTGCCAGCAGCTTAGAAGAAGGGGCGCATAATTCACCCCTCCACTTT CASSLEEGAHNSPLHF
16 TRBD1 NA TRBJ1-2 TRBV6-1 TGTGCCAGCAGTGATTTAAGAGACAGGGGGCTAGATGGCTACACCTTC CASSDLRDRGLDGYTF
16 TRBD2 NA TRBJ2-2 TRBV7-3 TGTGCCAGCAACCATCCTTATCCTAGCGGGGGAGGGGAGCTGTTTTTT CASNHPYPSGGGELFF
13 TRBD1 NA TRBJ1-1 TRBV6-5 TGTGCCAGCAGGCCGGACAGGGCGGGTGAAGCTTTCTTT CASRPDRAGEAFF
11 NA NA TRBJ2-1 TRBV11-2 TGTGCCAGCAGCTTCGGGGGGCCTCAGTTCTTC CASSFGGPQFF
16 TRBD2 few TRBJ2-2 TRBV4-1 TGCGCCAGCAGCCGAATACTAGCGGGGGGTACCGGGGAGCTGTTTTTT CASSRILAGGTGELFF
14 NA NA TRBJ1-5 TRBV6-1 TGTGCCAGCAGTGAGGGGCCCGCGGCTCAGCCCCAGCATTTT CASSEGPAAQPQHF
16 NA NA TRBJ1-6 TRBV6-1 TGTGCCAGCAGTGAGTATGAGGAATCCTATAATTCACCCCTCCACTTT CASSEYEESYNSPLHF
12 NA NA TRBJ2-7 TRBV3-1/TRBV3-2 TGTGCCAGCAGCCAGGGGGGCTACGAGCAGTACTTC CASSQGGYEQYF
16 NA NA TRBJ2-2 TRBV7-9 TGTGCCAGCAGCTTAGATGGCCGCTCGAACACCGGGGAGCTGTTTTTT CASSLDGRSNTGELFF
15 TRBD2 NA TRBJ2-1 TRBV28 TGTGCCAGCAGCAAAAGGGAGGGGCACTGGAATGAGCAGTTCTTC CASSKREGHWNEQFF
14 NA few TRBJ1-1 TRBV19 TGTGCCAGTAGTCCCGGGACACCGAACACTGAAGCTTTCTTT CASSPGTPNTEAFF
15 TRBD1 NA TRBJ1-4 TRBV6-6 TGTGCCAGCAGTCTCCAGGGACAGGGGGTTGAAAAACTGTTTTTT CASSLQGQGVEKLFF
16 TRBD1 NA TRBJ2-5 TRBV6-1 TGTGCCAGCAGTGAAGCCTCGACAGGGAATCTGAAGACCCAGTACTTC CASSEASTGNLKTQYF
17 NA NA TRBJ1-6 TRBV9 TGTGCCAGCAGCGTTGGCAGAACAAGCTCCTATAATTCACCCCTCCACTTT CASSVGRTSSYNSPLHF
11 NA NA TRBJ1-2 TRBV29-1 TGCAGCGTCCGAGAGGGGGATGGCTACACCTTC CSVREGDGYTF
14 TRBD1 NA TRBJ2-5 TRBV11-3 TGTGCCAGCAGCTTGGGACAGGGGCGAGAGACCCAGTACTTC CASSLGQGRETQYF
13 NA NA TRBJ1-5 TRBV5-4 TGTGCCAGCAGCTTGGATCTCAATCAGCCCCAGCATTTT CASSLDLNQPQHF
15 TRBD1 NA TRBJ1-1 TRBV5-1 TGCGCCAGCAGCTTGACGGGACAGTCTTCAGTTGAAGCTTTCTTT CASSLTGQSSVEAFF
17 TRBD1 NA TRBJ2-5 TRBV25-1 TGTGCCAGCAGTGAATTCGGGGGGGACAGGGGCCGAGAGACCCAGTACTTC CASSEFGGDRGRETQYF
18 TRBD1 NA TRBJ1-1 TRBV19 TGTGCCAGTAGTATCCTCCAGGGGTCCCGGACAGGTGGGCTGGGAGCTTTCTTT CASSILQGSRTGGLGAFF
14 NA NA TRBJ2-3 TRBV4-1 TGCGCCAGCAGCTCAAGCGTAAACACAGATACGCAGTATTTT CASSSSVNTDTQYF
15 TRBD2 NA TRBJ2-3 TRBV9 TGTGCCAGCAGCGCGACTAGCGGGGGGACAGATACGCAGTATTTT CASSATSGGTDTQYF